This is a list of T cell receptor beta chains from one sample in a study of T and B cells in COVID-19 patients. TCRdb re-called the multiplex PCR reads through MiXCR, storing one row per CDR3 protein. In the table there are about 7,000 distinct CDR3 sequences, around 21% of which are singletons. Sequenced input: blood. These receptor sequences come from a human donor who had recovered from COVID-19. CDR3s include the opening cysteine and the closing phenylalanine or tryptophan. The order of the fields is V gene, D gene, clone size, J gene, CDR3 length, CDR3 DNA, CDR3 protein. D genes are given only for firm matches. The size of a clone is reported for some rows only, either as once, few or many, or as a class for expanded clones.

>TRBV19|TRBD1|medium-sized|TRBJ2-7|16
TGTGCCAGTAGTATTGTCCGGGACAGGGGGCGGTACGAGCAGTACTTC
CASSIVRDRGRYEQYF
>TRBV5-1|TRBD1|once|TRBJ2-1|16
TGCGCCAGCAGCTCCGCCGGGACAGGGAGGGACAATGAGCAGTTCTTC
CASSSAGTGRDNEQFF
>TRBV18|NA|medium-sized|TRBJ2-1|14
TGTGCCAGCTCACCAGCGGATATACAATTGAAGCAGTTCTTC
CASSPADIQLKQFF
>TRBV6-1|NA|medium-sized|TRBJ2-3|14
TGTGCCAGCATAGTTCGGGGGTCCACAGATACGCAGTATTTT
CASIVRGSTDTQYF
>TRBV6-1|TRBD1|NA|TRBJ2-7|16
TGTGCCAGCAGTAGAGCCGGGACAGGGGACCACTACGAGCAGTACTTC
CASSRAGTGDHYEQYF
>TRBV18|TRBD2|NA|TRBJ2-3|14
TGTGCCAGCGGGACTAGCGGGGGGGCAGATACGCAGTATTTT
CASGTSGGADTQYF
>TRBV5-6|NA|medium-sized|TRBJ2-1|16
TGTGCCAGCAGCTTGGGAGGGGGATTTTCCTACAATGAGCAGTTCTTC
CASSLGGGFSYNEQFF
>TRBV20-1|TRBD1|few|TRBJ1-1|14
TGCAGTGCTAGGGAATCGGGGACAGCCCCTGAAGCTTTCTTT
CSARESGTAPEAFF
>TRBV29-1|TRBD2|large|TRBJ2-7|13
TGCAGCGTTGACACGGGTAGCGGGGACGAGCAGTACTTC
CSVDTGSGDEQYF
>TRBV13|TRBD2|medium-sized|TRBJ2-2|16
TGTGCCAGCAGCTTAGCCCCAGCGGGGGGGCCCGGGGAGCTGTTTTTT
CASSLAPAGGPGELFF
>TRBV5-3|NA|many|TRBJ2-7|14
TGTGCCAGAAGCTCACCGGGCCTCCCCTACGAGCAGTACTTC
CARSSPGLPYEQYF
>TRBV7-2|NA|few|TRBJ1-1|13
TGTGCCAGCAGCTTGATGAGGGGCACTGAAGCTTTCTTT
CASSLMRGTEAFF
>TRBV18|TRBD1|NA|TRBJ1-5|15
TGTGCCAGCTCACCAACGACAGGGGCCAATCAGCCCCAGCATTTT
CASSPTTGANQPQHF
>TRBV5-4|NA|medium-sized|TRBJ2-1|16
TGTGCCAGCAGCTTGGCGTCGGCAGGTCAGCGGAATGAGCAGTTCTTC
CASSLASAGQRNEQFF
>TRBV24-1|TRBD2|NA|TRBJ2-5|13
TGTGCCAGCGGCTTAGCGGGGGGAAAGACCCAGTACTTC
CASGLAGGKTQYF
>TRBV5-4|NA|NA|TRBJ2-6|18
TGTGCCAGCAGCTTGCCAGACGTCGGGCCCTCTGGGGCCAACGTCCTGACTTTC
CASSLPDVGPSGANVLTF
>TRBV18|NA|many|TRBJ1-1|16
TGTGCCAGCTCACCACCTATAGGGGGAGGTAACACTGAAGCTTTCTTT
CASSPPIGGGNTEAFF
>TRBV12-3/TRBV12-4|NA|NA|TRBJ2-3|11
TGTGTTAGCAGTTTGGGGGATACGCAGTATTTT
CVSSLGDTQYF
>TRBV27|TRBD2|large|TRBJ2-1|17
TGTGCCAGCAGTTTACCCCCCTTTAGCGGGGGGGACAATGAGCAGTTCTTC
CASSLPPFSGGDNEQFF
>TRBV6-5|NA|NA|TRBJ1-2|15
TGTGCCAGCAGCTCCGGCGGGGGGCTAAGGGATGGCTACACCTTC
CASSSGGGLRDGYTF
>TRBV28|NA|NA|TRBJ1-5|16
TGTGCCAGCAGTCAATCCTACAGAGGCGGCAATCAGCCCCAGCATTTT
CASSQSYRGGNQPQHF
>TRBV27|NA|NA|TRBJ1-5|15
TGTGCCAGCAGTTTAGGCGGGGGGGTGGGTCAGCCCCAGCATTTT
CASSLGGGVGQPQHF
>TRBV18|NA|many|TRBJ1-2|12
TGTGCCAGCTCACCGTCGGGAGCTGGCTACACCTTC
CASSPSGAGYTF
>TRBV7-9|TRBD1|few|TRBJ1-6|15
TGTGCCAGCAGCCCCTGGGACAGCTTTAATTCACCCCTCCACTTT
CASSPWDSFNSPLHF
>TRBV6-1|NA|medium-sized|TRBJ2-1|16
TGTGCCAGCAGTGAAGTCCCGAGCCTCTCCTACAATGAGCAGTTCTTC
CASSEVPSLSYNEQFF
>TRBV18|TRBD1|NA|TRBJ2-2|18
TGTGCCAGCTCACCAGCTACAGGGGCCGGGGTGAACACCGGGGAGCTGTTTTTT
CASSPATGAGVNTGELFF
>TRBV5-1|NA|few|TRBJ1-1|15
TGCGCCAGCAGCTACTCAACCGGGGGCACCACTGAAGCTTTCTTT
CASSYSTGGTTEAFF
>TRBV10-3|NA|NA|TRBJ2-4|16
TGTGCCATCAGTGAGTCAGGAGGGGGGGGTGTCGACATTCAGTACTTC
CAISESGGGGVDIQYF